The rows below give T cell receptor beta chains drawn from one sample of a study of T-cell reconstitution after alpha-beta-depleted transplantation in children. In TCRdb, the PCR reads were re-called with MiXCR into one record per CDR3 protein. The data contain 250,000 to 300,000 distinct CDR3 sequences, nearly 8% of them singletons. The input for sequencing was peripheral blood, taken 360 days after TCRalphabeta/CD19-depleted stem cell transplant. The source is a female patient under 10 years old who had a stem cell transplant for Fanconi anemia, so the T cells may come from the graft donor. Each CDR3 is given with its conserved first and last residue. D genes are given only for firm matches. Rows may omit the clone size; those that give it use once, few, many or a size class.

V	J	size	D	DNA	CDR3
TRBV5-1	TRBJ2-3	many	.	TGCGCCAGCAGCTTCATCCCATCAGATACGCAGTATTTT	CASSFIPSDTQYF
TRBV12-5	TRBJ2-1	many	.	TGTGCTAGTGGTTTTCTGGGGGATGAGCAGTTCTTC	CASGFLGDEQFF
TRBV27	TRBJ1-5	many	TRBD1	TGTGCCAGCAGTTTGGGGACAGGTTCTCAGCCCCAGCATTTT	CASSLGTGSQPQHF
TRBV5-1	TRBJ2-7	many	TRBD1	TGCGCCAGCAGCTTGGAGGGGGACAGGCGAGAGTCCTACGAGCAGTACTTC	CASSLEGDRRESYEQYF
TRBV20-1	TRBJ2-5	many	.	TGCAGTGCTATCCCCTACAGGGTCCTAGGGACCCAGTACTTC	CSAIPYRVLGTQYF
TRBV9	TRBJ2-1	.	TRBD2	TGTGCCAGCAGCCCCCGGCGGGAGTCCCCCCCAAGCTCCTACAATGAGCAGTTCTTC	CASSPRRESPPSSYNEQFF
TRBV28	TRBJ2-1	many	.	TGTGCCAGCAGTTTTTGGCGGGCCCACAATGAGCAGTTCTTC	CASSFWRAHNEQFF
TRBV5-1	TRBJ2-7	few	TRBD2	TGCGCCAGCAGCTTGGTGGGTAGCGGGGGTTACGAGCAGTACTTC	CASSLVGSGGYEQYF
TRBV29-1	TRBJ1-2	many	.	TGCAGCGTTTCTCGGACTAACTATGGCTACACCTTC	CSVSRTNYGYTF
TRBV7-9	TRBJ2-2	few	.	TGTGCCAGCAGCTCGCTGGAACGAGCCACCGGGGAGCTGTTTTTT	CASSSLERATGELFF
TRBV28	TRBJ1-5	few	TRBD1	TGTGCCAGCAGCACAGGGGCTCAGCCCCAGCATTTT	CASSTGAQPQHF
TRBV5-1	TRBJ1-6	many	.	TGCGCCAGCAGCTTGGAGGGGCAGGGAGATTCACCCCTCCACTTT	CASSLEGQGDSPLHF
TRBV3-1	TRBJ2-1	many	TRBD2	TGTGCCAGCAGCCCTAGCGGGGGAACCTACAATGAGCAGTTCTTC	CASSPSGGTYNEQFF
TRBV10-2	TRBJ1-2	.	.	TGCGCCAGCAGTCCACAGGGCCGGGACTATGGCTACACCTTC	CASSPQGRDYGYTF
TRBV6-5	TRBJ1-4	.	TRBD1	TGTGCCAGCAGTTACCCGGGACAGGGCAACGAAAAACTGTTTTTT	CASSYPGQGNEKLFF
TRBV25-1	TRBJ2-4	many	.	TGTGCCAGCAGTACCTCACAAAACATTCAGTACTTC	CASSTSQNIQYF
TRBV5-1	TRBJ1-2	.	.	TGCGCCAGCAGCTTGGGAGGGTCGACAGCTAACTATGGCTACACCTTC	CASSLGGSTANYGYTF
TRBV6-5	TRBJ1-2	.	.	TGTGCCAGCAGTTGGAAGGGGAACTATGGCTACACCTTC	CASSWKGNYGYTF
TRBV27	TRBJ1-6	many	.	TGTGCCAGCAGTTTAAGGGACCATTCACCCCTCCACTTT	CASSLRDHSPLHF
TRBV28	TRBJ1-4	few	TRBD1	TGTGCCAGCAGTTTAAGACAGGGGCTCAATGAAAAACTGTTTTTT	CASSLRQGLNEKLFF
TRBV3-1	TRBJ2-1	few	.	TGTGCCAGCAGCCAAGCCAGGGGTACCTACAATGAGCAGTTCTTC	CASSQARGTYNEQFF
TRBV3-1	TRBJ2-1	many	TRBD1	TGTGCCAGCAGTCCCTGGGACAGGGCTTACAATGAGCAGTTCTTC	CASSPWDRAYNEQFF
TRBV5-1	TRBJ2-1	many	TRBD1	TGCGCCAGCAGCTTGGAGGGACAGGCTATATACAATGAGCAGTTCTTC	CASSLEGQAIYNEQFF